This TCR beta chain was sequenced for a study of blood T cell repertoires in COVID-19. This clone was observed a few times. Profiled with immunoSEQ multiplex PCR; TCRdb holds only in-frame clones, not every one. This table holds some 41,000 clones, 86% found once. The source of this sequence is a man aged 35 to 55 with active COVID-19. Input material: peripheral blood.

CDR3 region: CAWSALADTEAFF. The CDR3 coding sequence is TGTGCCTGGAGTGCTTTGGCGGACACTGAAGCTTTCTTT. This chain links TRBV30 with TRBJ1-1, with D unclear. Looked up from germline, CDR1 is GTSNPN and CDR2 is SVGIG (reference sequence). V shed 1 base and J shed 3 bases, with 9 bases lying between them. The CDR3 sequence is 13 residues long. The entire variable domain, with the rest obtained from reference TRBV30 and TRBJ1-1, is as follows: SQTIHQWPATLVQPVGSPLSLECTVEGTSNPNLYWYRQAAGRGLQLLFYSVGIGQISSEVPQNLSASRPQDRQFILSSKKLLLSDSGFYLCAWSALADTEAFFGQGTRLTVV.